The following is a TCR beta chain sequence with its context. Its antigen is unidentified. The sample is drawn from a study of T cell responses to AZD1222 COVID-19 vaccine. Study-level results: Repertoires were collected only later (after the peak T cell response had occurred). In the spike-specific TCR repertoire, nearly half reportedly target unmutated variant regions. Spike-specific TCR depth and breadth grew after two AZD1222 doses. The donor group comprised mostly white British people and more females; the analysis possibly underestimated clonal diversity.

Libraries were prepared by immunoSEQ multiplex PCR; TCRdb keeps only in-frame clonotypes and omits some of them. The table lists over 85,000 clones, roughly nine tenths of them singletons. Per germline, CDR1 SGHRS and CDR2 YFSETQ. The CDR3 consists of 15 residues. The V and J ends lost 2 bases and 8 bases respectively, with 16 bases between them. The chain uses TRBV5-1 and TRBJ1-4, with D unresolved. The receptor's source is an adult in good health. Here the sequenced sample was peripheral blood, taken on day 0 of AZD1222 vaccination. The CDR3 reads CASSLQPPGVEKLFF. CDR3 nucleotides: TGCGCCAGCAGCTTACAGCCTCCCGGCGTGGAAAAACTGTTTTTT. Filled out from reference TRBV5-1 and TRBJ1-4, the complete variable domain reads KAGVTQTPRYLIKTRGQQVTLSCSPISGHRSVSWYQQTPGQGLQFLFEYFSETQRNKGNFPGRFSGRQFSNSRSEMNVSTLELGDSALYLCASSLQPPGVEKLFFGSGTQLSVL.